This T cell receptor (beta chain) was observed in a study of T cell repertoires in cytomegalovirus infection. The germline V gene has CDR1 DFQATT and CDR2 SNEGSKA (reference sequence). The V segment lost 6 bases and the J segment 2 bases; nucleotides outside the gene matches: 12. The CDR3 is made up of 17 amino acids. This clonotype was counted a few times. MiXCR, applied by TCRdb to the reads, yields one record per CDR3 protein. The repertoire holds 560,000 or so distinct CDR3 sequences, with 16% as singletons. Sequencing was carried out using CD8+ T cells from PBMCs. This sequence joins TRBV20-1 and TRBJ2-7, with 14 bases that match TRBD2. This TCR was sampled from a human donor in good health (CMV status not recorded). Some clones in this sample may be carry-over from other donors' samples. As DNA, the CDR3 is TGCAGTGCCCTTCCTGAGACTAGCGGGAGGGTACCCTACGAGCAGTACTTC. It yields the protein CSALPETSGRVPYEQYF.